Below, 26 T cell receptor beta chains from the same sample are listed, as sequenced in a study of cytomegalovirus exposure and HLA in healthy donors. PCR used 60 Vbeta primers and 13 Jbeta primers. This table comes from immunoSEQ multiplex PCR, and its TCRdb copy is limited to in-frame clones, with some not included. In all, the sample yields 55,000 to 75,000 clones. The sequenced sample consisted of PBMCs. These receptors were taken from a woman aged 25-40 years in good health and CMV-seronegative.

The rearrangement joins TRBV6-5 to TRBJ1-1; weak D call: TRBD1 (6 bases). Germline values: CDR1 MNHEY, CDR2 SVGAGI. The V end was cut by 7 bases, the J end by 0 bases, with 15 bases between. CDR3 size: 15 residues. As DNA, the CDR3 is TGTGCCAGCAAAAGGGGGACCGTCATGAACACTGAAGCTTTCTTT. Its translation is CASKRGTVMNTEAFF.

As DNA, the CDR3 is TGTGCCAGCACCCTAGCGGGGGCGAACAATGAGCAGTTCTTC. Translation: CASTLAGANNEQFF. The V call is TRBV28, the J call TRBJ2-1; the match to TRBD2 covers 10 bases. The length of the CDR3 is 14 residues. Germline CDR1 is MDHEN and CDR2 is SYDVKM. Trimming removed 7 bases from V and 5 bases from J; junction bases left unmatched: 5.

This chain links TRBV28 with TRBJ1-5, with D tentatively TRBD1 (6 bases). Germline V gene data show CDR1 as MDHEN and CDR2 as SYDVKM. V was pared by 10 bases and J by 2 bases, with 18 bases between. This CDR3 is 15 amino acids long. CDR3 residues: CATSTASGGNQPQHF. The CDR3 DNA is TGTGCCACCTCCACAGCATCAGGGGGCAATCAGCCCCAGCATTTT. Full variable domain (remainder filled in from reference TRBV28 and TRBJ1-5): DVKVTQSSRYLVKRTGEKVFLECVQDMDHENMFWYRQDPGLGLRLIYFSYDVKMKEKGDIPEGYSVSREKKERFSLILESASTNQTSMYLCATSTASGGNQPQHFGDGTRLSIL.

This chain connects TRBV18 to TRBJ2-7; no clear D gene. This CDR3 contains 13 residues. V was pared by 3 bases and J by 1 base, with 7 bases between. CDR1 is KGHSH, CDR2 LQKENI, per germline. The CDR3 loop reads CASSPSSSYEQYF. CDR3 sequence (DNA): TGTGCCAGCTCACCCTCCTCTTCCTACGAGCAGTACTTC.

The gene calls are TRBV7-9 and TRBJ2-7, with TRBD2 as a possible D gene (6 bases). In germline, CDR1 is SEHNR, CDR2 FQNEAQ (reference sequence). V dropped 1 base and J dropped 6 bases, with 7 bases sitting between them. The CDR3 extends over 12 amino acids. The CDR3 sequence is CASSLEGGEQYF. Written as DNA, the CDR3 is TGTGCCAGCAGCTTAGAGGGAGGCGAGCAGTACTTC.

This chain connects TRBV29-1 to TRBJ2-7, with 9 bases that match TRBD1. Germline CDR1 reads SQVTM; CDR2 reads ANQGSEA. The CDR3 spans 12 residues. The J segment lost 6 bases and the V segment lost 5 bases, leaving 5 bases of the junction unmatched. CDR3 DNA sequence: TGCAGCGTTCTACAGGGGGCGGGCGAGCAGTACTTC. It specifies CSVLQGAGEQYF.

The chain carries TRBV29-1 and TRBJ2-3, with 9 bases lining up with TRBD2. Germline V lookup: CDR1 SQVTM, CDR2 ANQGSEA. V shed 4 bases, J shed 2 bases, and the junction held 10 bases outside the gene matches. The CDR3 is 16 residues long. CDR3 protein: CSVVYISGSTTDTQYF. The CDR3, as DNA: TGCAGCGTTGTTTATATTAGCGGGAGTACCACAGATACGCAGTATTTT.

The rearrangement uses TRBV7-2 and TRBJ1-2; 10 bases are shared with TRBD1. The CDR3 covers 16 residues. Germline CDR1 reads SGHTA; CDR2 reads FQGNSA. J was trimmed by 4 bases and V by 1 base; bases with no gene match: 6. The CDR3 DNA sequence: TGTGCCAGCAGCTTAGGCTGGGGGACAGGGGCCTATGGCTACACCTTC. Translated: CASSLGWGTGAYGYTF. The whole variable domain, filled in from reference TRBV7-2 and TRBJ1-2, reads GAGVSQSPSNKVTEKGKDVELRCDPISGHTALYWYRQSLGQGLEFLIYFQGNSAPDKSGLPSDRFSAERTGGSVSTLTIQRTQQEDSAVYLCASSLGWGTGAYGYTFGSGTRLTVV.

The genes are TRBV5-4 and TRBJ2-7; TRBD1 agrees at 9 bases. The CDR3 has 15 residues. V lost 4 bases and J lost 1; bases outside the gene matches: 6. CDR1 is SGHNT and CDR2 is YYREEE in the germline V gene (reference sequence). Here the CDR3 DNA reads TGTGCCAGCAGCATAGCCGGGACAGGGTCCTACGAGCAGTACTTC. This sequence encodes CASSIAGTGSYEQYF.

CDR3 nucleotides: TGTGCCAGCAGCTCCGGGACCGGGAGGGAGACCCAGTACTTC. Residues: CASSSGTGRETQYF. The V and J genes are TRBV5-6 and TRBJ2-5; 7 nucleotides match TRBD2. The germline V gene has CDR1 SGHDT and CDR2 YYEEEE. There are 14 residues in the CDR3. With V trimmed by 3 bases and J by 5 bases, 7 bases remained unmatched.

The chain joins TRBV5-6 to TRBJ1-4; D may be TRBD1 (5 bases). This CDR3 region has 18 residues. Germline CDR1 reads SGHDT; CDR2 reads YYEEEE. Trimming left V 2 bases short and J 0 bases short, with 17 bases between. The chain's CDR3 is CASSFKGFYPPTNEKLFF. In DNA form, the CDR3 reads TGTGCCAGCAGCTTCAAGGGGTTCTACCCCCCAACTAATGAAAAACTGTTTTTT.

V is TRBV6-4 and J is TRBJ1-2, with no clear D. Trimming removed 0 bases from V and 4 bases from J, with 9 bases in between. Germline assignment: CDR1 MRHNA and CDR2 SNTAGT. The CDR3 runs 14 residues. The CDR3 is CASSDSRGIYGYTF. CDR3 bases: TGTGCCAGCAGTGACTCTCGGGGAATCTATGGCTACACCTTC.

The chain is built from TRBV30 and TRBJ1-4, with TRBD1 matching 7 bases. The germline gives CDR1 GTSNPN, CDR2 SVGIG (reference sequence). V lost 3 bases and J lost 5; bases outside the gene matches: 6. This CDR3 region has 14 residues. CDR3 protein: CAWRVQGPNEKLFF. The CDR3 coding sequence is TGTGCCTGGAGGGTACAGGGGCCAAATGAAAAACTGTTTTTT.

The rearrangement uses TRBV7-6 and TRBJ2-7; 8 bases map to TRBD1. This CDR3 is 16 amino acids long. With V trimmed by 5 bases and J by 0 bases, 9 bases remained unmatched. Germline lookup yields CDR1 SGHVS and CDR2 FNYEAQ. The CDR3 nucleotides are TGTGCCAGCAGCGCCCGTAGGACAGGGCCCTCCTACGAGCAGTACTTC. Encoded protein: CASSARRTGPSYEQYF.

The chain is built from TRBV28 and TRBJ2-7; D not certain. This CDR3 is built from 12 residues. The germline V gene encodes CDR1 MDHEN and CDR2 SYDVKM. Trimming cost V 2 bases and J 3 bases, with 5 bases left between them. CDR3 nucleotide sequence: TGTGCCAGCAGTTTAGTCCACTACGAGCAGTACTTC. It translates to CASSLVHYEQYF.

Note on this clone: Compared with germline, one end of the junction differs, possibly owing to a read error. V and J are TRBV9 and TRBJ2-2; tentatively, D is TRBD2 (5 bases). The germline V gene encodes CDR1 SGDLS and CDR2 YYNGEE. This CDR3 has 13 amino acids. CDR3 sequence reads: CASSVGTSGELFF. As DNA, the CDR3 is TGTGCCAGCAGCGTAGGCACCTCCGGGGAGCTATTTTTT.

V gene TRBV29-1 combines with J gene TRBJ2-7; TRBD2 might be the D (5 bases). Per germline, CDR1 SQVTM and CDR2 ANQGSEA. V shed 4 bases and J shed 2 bases, with 15 bases lying between them. This CDR3 contains 14 residues. The CDR3 sequence is CSVGSLISAYEQYF. CDR3 nucleotide sequence: TGCAGCGTTGGGTCCTTGATTAGCGCCTACGAGCAGTACTTC.

The chain links TRBV10-3 to TRBJ2-3, with TRBD2 identical over 12 bases. V dropped 4 bases and J dropped 2; count of bases not matched to a gene: 4. This CDR3 has 16 amino acids. Germline CDR1 reads ENHRY; CDR2 reads SYGVKD. CDR3 DNA sequence: TGTGCCATCAGTGGGCGACTAGCGGGAGACACAGATACGCAGTATTTT. This gives the protein CAISGRLAGDTDTQYF.

About this clone: One end of the junction fails to match germline, which may point to a read error. The V gene is TRBV7-7, the J gene TRBJ2-2, with TRBD1 matching over 11 bases. Germline CDR1 SSHAT, CDR2 FNYEAQ (reference sequence). This CDR3 is 15 amino acids long. DNA of the CDR3: TGTGCTAGCAGCCCCGGGACAGGGGGGACCGGGGAGCTGTTTTTT. Protein: CASSPGTGGTGELFF.

The V gene is TRBV15, the J gene TRBJ2-6, with D maybe TRBD2 (5 bases). Trimming took 7 bases from V and 0 from J, leaving 13 bases between them. From germline, CDR1 is LNHNV and CDR2 YYDKDF (reference sequence). This CDR3 region has 16 residues. For the CDR3, the DNA is TGTGCCACCACAGGAGGAGATCCCTCTGGGGCCAACGTCCTGACTTTC. This translates into CATTGGDPSGANVLTF.

V is TRBV18 and J is TRBJ2-3, with 12 bases that match TRBD2. In germline, CDR1 is KGHSH, CDR2 LQKENI. The CDR3 runs 16 residues. V lost 1 base, J lost 2 bases, and 1 base stayed unmatched. In DNA, the CDR3 is TGTGCCAGCTCACCACGGACTAGCGGGGCCACAGATACGCAGTATTTT. It translates to CASSPRTSGATDTQYF.

The chain couples TRBV7-2 to TRBJ2-2; D unresolved. Germline V gene data show CDR1 as SGHTA and CDR2 as FQGNSA. V lost 1 base to trimming and J lost 5 bases, with 11 bases between them. This CDR3 has 15 residues. CDR3 sequence: CASSLGPLTTGELFF. The CDR3 DNA reads as TGTGCCAGCAGCTTAGGTCCACTGACTACCGGGGAGCTGTTTTTT. Drawing the rest from reference TRBV7-2 and TRBJ2-2, the complete variable domain is GAGVSQSPSNKVTEKGKDVELRCDPISGHTALYWYRQSLGQGLEFLIYFQGNSAPDKSGLPSDRFSAERTGGSVSTLTIQRTQQEDSAVYLCASSLGPLTTGELFFGEGSRLTVL.

This chain joins TRBV29-1 and TRBJ2-7, with 10 bases aligning to TRBD2. CDR1 is SQVTM and CDR2 is ANQGSEA in the germline V gene. The J segment lost 0 bases and the V segment lost 7 bases, leaving 6 bases of the junction unmatched. The CDR3 is 14 residues long. Here the CDR3 DNA reads TGCAGCGCCCTAAGGACTAGCGGCTCCTACGAGCAGTACTTC. Protein: CSALRTSGSYEQYF.

The V gene is TRBV4-1, the J gene TRBJ1-2; the match to TRBD1 covers 10 bases. CDR3 length equals 15 residues. The ends lost 6 bases at V and 4 bases at J; junction bases unmatched: 8. Germline V gives CDR1 MGHRA, CDR2 YSYEKL. The CDR3 region is CASSPGTGVLYGYTF. The CDR3 DNA reads TGCGCCAGCAGTCCGGGGACAGGGGTCCTCTATGGCTACACCTTC.

The V and J genes are TRBV6-6 and TRBJ1-2, with 8 bases matching TRBD1. The V gene's germline CDR1 is MNHNY and CDR2 SVGAGI (reference sequence). With V trimmed by 6 bases and J by 8 bases, 2 bases remained unmatched. The CDR3 spans 11 residues. The CDR3 nucleotides are TGTGCCAGCAGACAGGGGGAAGGCTACACCTTC. Its translation: CASRQGEGYTF.

The chain is built from TRBV5-1 and TRBJ1-1; D is ambiguous. Germline assignment: CDR1 SGHRS and CDR2 YFSETQ. The CDR3 totals 13 residues. V was cut by 7 bases and J by 4 bases, with 14 bases left in between. The CDR3 DNA is TGCGCCAGCCAACGGGGTTCGGGCACTGAAGCTTTCTTT. Its translation is CASQRGSGTEAFF.